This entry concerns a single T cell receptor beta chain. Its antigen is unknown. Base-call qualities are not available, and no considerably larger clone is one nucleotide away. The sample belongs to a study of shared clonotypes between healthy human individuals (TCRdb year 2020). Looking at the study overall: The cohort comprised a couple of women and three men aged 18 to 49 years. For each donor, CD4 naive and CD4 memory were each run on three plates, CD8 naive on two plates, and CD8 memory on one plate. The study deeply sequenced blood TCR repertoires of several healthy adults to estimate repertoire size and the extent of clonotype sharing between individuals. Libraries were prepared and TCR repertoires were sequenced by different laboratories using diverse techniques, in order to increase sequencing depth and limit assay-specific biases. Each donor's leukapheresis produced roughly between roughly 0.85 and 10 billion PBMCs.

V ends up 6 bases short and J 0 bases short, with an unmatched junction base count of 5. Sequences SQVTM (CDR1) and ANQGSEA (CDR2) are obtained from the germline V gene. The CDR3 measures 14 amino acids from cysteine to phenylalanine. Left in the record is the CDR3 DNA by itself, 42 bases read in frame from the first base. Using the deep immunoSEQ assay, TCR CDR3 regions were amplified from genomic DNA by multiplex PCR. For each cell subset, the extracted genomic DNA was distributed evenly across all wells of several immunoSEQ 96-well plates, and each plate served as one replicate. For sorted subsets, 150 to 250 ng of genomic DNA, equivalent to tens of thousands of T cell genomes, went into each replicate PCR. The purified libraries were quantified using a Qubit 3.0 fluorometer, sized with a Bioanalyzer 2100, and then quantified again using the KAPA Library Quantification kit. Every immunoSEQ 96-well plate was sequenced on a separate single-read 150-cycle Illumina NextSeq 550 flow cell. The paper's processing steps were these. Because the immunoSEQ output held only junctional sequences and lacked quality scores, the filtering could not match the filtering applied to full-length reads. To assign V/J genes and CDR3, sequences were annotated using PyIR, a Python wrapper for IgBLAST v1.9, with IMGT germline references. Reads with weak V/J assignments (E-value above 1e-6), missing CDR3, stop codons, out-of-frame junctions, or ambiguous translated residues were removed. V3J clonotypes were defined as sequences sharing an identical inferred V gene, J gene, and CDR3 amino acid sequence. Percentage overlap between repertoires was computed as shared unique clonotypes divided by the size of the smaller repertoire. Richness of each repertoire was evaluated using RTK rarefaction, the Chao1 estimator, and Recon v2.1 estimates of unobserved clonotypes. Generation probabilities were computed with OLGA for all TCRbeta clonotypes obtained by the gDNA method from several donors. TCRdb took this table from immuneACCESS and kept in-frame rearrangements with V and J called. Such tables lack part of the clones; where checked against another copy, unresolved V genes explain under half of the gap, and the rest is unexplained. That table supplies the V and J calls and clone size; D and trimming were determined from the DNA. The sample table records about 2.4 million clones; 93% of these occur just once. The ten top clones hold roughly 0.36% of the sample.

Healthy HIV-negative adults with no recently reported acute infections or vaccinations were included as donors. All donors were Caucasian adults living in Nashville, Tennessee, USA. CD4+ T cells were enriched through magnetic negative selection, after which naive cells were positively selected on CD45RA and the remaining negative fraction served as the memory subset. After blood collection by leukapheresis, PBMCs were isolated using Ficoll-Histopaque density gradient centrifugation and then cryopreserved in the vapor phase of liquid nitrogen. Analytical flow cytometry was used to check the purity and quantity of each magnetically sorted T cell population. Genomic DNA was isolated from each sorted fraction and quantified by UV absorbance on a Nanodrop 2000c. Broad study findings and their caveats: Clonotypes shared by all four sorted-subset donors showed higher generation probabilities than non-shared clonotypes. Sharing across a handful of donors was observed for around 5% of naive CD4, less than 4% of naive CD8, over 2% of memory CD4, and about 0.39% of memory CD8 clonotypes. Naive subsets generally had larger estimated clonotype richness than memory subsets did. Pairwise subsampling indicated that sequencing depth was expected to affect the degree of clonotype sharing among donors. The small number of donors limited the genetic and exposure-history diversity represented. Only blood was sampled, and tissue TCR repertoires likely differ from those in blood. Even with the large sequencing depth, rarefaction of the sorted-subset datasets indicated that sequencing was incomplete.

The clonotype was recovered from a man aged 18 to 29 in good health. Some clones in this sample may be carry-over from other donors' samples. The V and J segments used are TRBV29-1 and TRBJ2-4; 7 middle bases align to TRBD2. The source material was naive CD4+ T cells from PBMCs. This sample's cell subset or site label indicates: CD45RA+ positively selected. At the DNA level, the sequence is TGCAGCGTGAACCTAGCGGTAGCCAAAAACATTCAGTACTTC. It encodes CSVNLAVAKNIQYF.